The rows below give T cell receptor beta chains drawn from one sample of a study of beta chain features in type 1 diabetes. Method: immunoSEQ multiplex PCR; TCRdb's copy keeps in-frame clones and lacks some. The data hold approximately 170,000 clones, with approximately 8.1% observed a single time. The sample consisted of central memory CD4+ T cells from blood. The receptors derive from a man between 18 and 35 years old with type 1 diabetes. Both conserved end residues are part of each CDR3. The D gene is left open where the match is weak. Rows may omit the clone size; those that give it use once, few, many or a size class.

J,D,size,V,CDR3,DNA
TRBJ2-7,TRBD1,NA,TRBV2,CASIMPKDRLDSYEQYF,TGTGCCAGCATTATGCCTAAGGACAGGTTGGACTCCTACGAGCAGTACTTC
TRBJ1-3,TRBD1,few,TRBV28,CASRDQQGLHTIYF,TGTGCCAGCAGAGACCAACAGGGGTTACACACCATATATTTT
TRBJ2-5,TRBD1,NA,TRBV7-6,CASSLGQGQGETQYF,TGTGCCAGCAGCCTAGGACAGGGCCAGGGGGAGACCCAGTACTTC
TRBJ2-6,NA,few,TRBV27,CASGGGVSSGANVLTF,TGTGCCAGCGGAGGCGGGGTGAGCTCTGGGGCCAACGTCCTGACTTTC
TRBJ2-1,TRBD2,few,TRBV5-4,CASNSGTSVHNEQFF,TGTGCCAGTAACTCCGGGACTAGCGTTCACAATGAGCAGTTCTTC
TRBJ2-7,TRBD1,NA,TRBV7-2,CASSRNLGDRAYEQYF,TGTGCCAGCAGCCGTAACCTCGGGGACAGGGCTTACGAGCAGTACTTC
TRBJ2-5,NA,many,TRBV7-6,CASSREYQETQYF,TGTGCCAGCAGCCGAGAGTACCAAGAGACCCAGTACTTC
TRBJ1-5,TRBD1,few,TRBV2,CATAADRAGQPQHF,TGTGCCACAGCAGCGGACAGGGCTGGTCAGCCCCAGCATTTT
TRBJ1-5,NA,few,TRBV6-5,CASSSGVNQPQHF,TGTGCCAGCAGTTCAGGGGTCAATCAGCCCCAGCATTTT
TRBJ2-7,TRBD1,few,TRBV5-1,CASSVLGTGDHEQYF,TGCGCCAGCAGCGTCCTGGGGACAGGGGACCACGAGCAGTACTTC
TRBJ2-5,TRBD2,few,TRBV30,CAWRWAGRAETQYF,TGTGCCTGGAGGTGGGCGGGGAGGGCGGAGACCCAGTACTTC
TRBJ2-3,NA,NA,TRBV7-9,CASSLQQDTQYF,TGTGCCAGCAGCTTACAACAGGATACGCAGTATTTT
TRBJ2-1,TRBD2,NA,TRBV4-2,CASSQEGGKVAGKGEQFF,TGTGCCAGCAGCCAAGAGGGAGGGAAAGTAGCGGGAAAGGGTGAGCAGTTCTTC
TRBJ1-4,NA,NA,TRBV7-2,CASSLELAGNGEKLFF,TGTGCCAGCAGCTTAGAGTTGGCGGGGAACGGTGAAAAACTGTTTTTT
TRBJ2-2,TRBD2,many,TRBV29-1,CSVREREFPGELFF,TGCAGCGTTCGGGAGCGGGAGTTCCCCGGGGAGCTGTTTTTT
TRBJ2-5,NA,few,TRBV27,CASSLRVGRLFQETQYF,TGTGCCAGCAGTTTAAGAGTTGGCAGGCTCTTCCAAGAGACCCAGTACTTC
TRBJ2-7,TRBD2,few,TRBV28,CASSLLAGDEQYF,TGTGCCAGCAGTTTACTAGCGGGAGACGAGCAGTACTTC
TRBJ1-5,TRBD1,NA,TRBV2,CASMKDRGSNQPQHF,TGTGCCAGCATGAAGGACAGGGGGAGCAATCAGCCCCAGCATTTT
TRBJ2-3,TRBD1,NA,TRBV5-4,CASSRAGTGGTDTQYF,TGTGCCAGCAGCCGGGCCGGGACAGGGGGCACAGATACGCAGTATTTT
TRBJ2-7,TRBD1,NA,TRBV18,CASNLQGAGEQYF,TGTGCCAGTAATCTACAGGGGGCCGGCGAGCAGTACTTC
TRBJ2-7,NA,NA,TRBV19,CASSTDGHYEQYF,TGTGCCAGTAGCACCGACGGACACTACGAGCAGTACTTC
TRBJ2-5,NA,NA,TRBV27,CASSLRTAQETQYF,TGTGCCAGCAGTTTAAGGACAGCCCAAGAGACCCAGTACTTC
TRBJ1-6,NA,few,TRBV27,CATGEINSPLHF,TGTGCCACGGGGGAAATCAATTCACCCCTCCACTTT
TRBJ1-5,NA,NA,TRBV2,CASNVLGAVQPQHF,TGTGCCAGCAACGTCCTAGGGGCGGTACAGCCCCAGCATTTT
TRBJ2-3,NA,NA,TRBV7-2,CASSGGRGTDTQYF,TGTGCCAGCAGCGGGGGCCGGGGCACAGATACGCAGTATTTT
TRBJ2-3,TRBD2,NA,TRBV13,CASSLNGRAITQYF,TGTGCCAGCAGCTTGAACGGGAGGGCAATCACGCAGTATTTT
TRBJ2-7,NA,few,TRBV7-2,CASSFSLGQGYEQYF,TGTGCCAGCAGCTTCAGCTTGGGGCAGGGCTACGAGCAGTACTTC
TRBJ2-3,NA,few,TRBV21-1,CASSKADRGTDTQYF,TGTGCCAGCAGCAAAGCGGACAGGGGGACAGATACGCAGTATTTT
TRBJ2-7,TRBD2,few,TRBV5-1,CASSLVTSASNEQYF,TGCGCCAGCAGCTTGGTGACTAGCGCGAGTAACGAGCAGTACTTC
TRBJ2-3,NA,NA,TRBV18,CASSPSGGTSTDTQYF,TGTGCCAGCTCACCGTCTGGGGGGACTAGCACAGATACGCAGTATTTT
TRBJ2-7,NA,NA,TRBV6-5,CASSPLQGTYEQYF,TGTGCCAGCAGCCCTCTACAGGGTACCTACGAGCAGTACTTC
TRBJ2-1,TRBD2,few,TRBV5-1,CASSLLAGTYNEQFF,TGCGCCAGCAGCCTCCTAGCGGGGACATACAATGAGCAGTTCTTC
TRBJ2-5,NA,few,TRBV27,CASSLSYQETQYF,TGTGCCAGCAGTTTGTCGTACCAAGAGACCCAGTACTTC
TRBJ2-3,NA,few,TRBV20-1,CSAILSVWQYF,TGCAGTGCTATACTTAGCGTGTGGCAGTATTTT
TRBJ2-5,NA,few,TRBV6-1,CASSVRFRETQYF,TGTGCCAGCAGTGTGAGATTTCGAGAGACCCAGTACTTC
TRBJ2-5,TRBD2,NA,TRBV9,CASSVVSSGEETQYF,TGTGCCAGCAGCGTAGTCTCTAGCGGGGAAGAGACCCAGTACTTC
TRBJ1-2,NA,few,TRBV28,CASHPAGRTYGYTF,TGTGCCAGTCATCCGGCGGGCCGAACATATGGCTACACCTTC
TRBJ2-1,TRBD1,few,TRBV28,CASSPGQAVNEQFF,TGTGCCAGCAGTCCGGGACAGGCTGTCAATGAGCAGTTCTTC
TRBJ2-1,NA,few,TRBV12-5,CASGPASGYNEQFF,TGTGCTAGTGGTCCAGCCTCAGGCTACAATGAGCAGTTCTTC
TRBJ2-3,TRBD2,few,TRBV5-1,CASSPSGRGGTQYF,TGCGCCAGCAGCCCGAGCGGGAGGGGAGGTACGCAGTATTTT
TRBJ2-1,TRBD2,NA,TRBV27,CASSFKVQGLASHEQFF,TGTGCCAGCAGTTTTAAGGTGCAGGGACTAGCTTCCCATGAGCAGTTCTTC
TRBJ2-3,TRBD1,few,TRBV30,CALSPTGGKADTQYF,TGTGCCCTCAGCCCGACAGGGGGCAAGGCAGATACGCAGTATTTT
TRBJ2-7,TRBD1,few,TRBV15,CATSRDTGTGVGEQYF,TGTGCCACCAGCAGAGATACCGGGACAGGGGTTGGCGAGCAGTACTTC
TRBJ1-1,TRBD1,few,TRBV6-1,CASSRDSSEAFF,TGTGCCAGCAGCAGGGACAGTTCTGAAGCTTTCTTT
TRBJ1-1,TRBD1,NA,TRBV18,CASSKSGGSGEAFF,TGTGCCAGCTCAAAGTCAGGGGGATCTGGTGAAGCTTTCTTT
TRBJ1-2,TRBD1,few,TRBV2,CASREGTGTHGYTF,TGTGCCAGCAGGGAAGGGACAGGGACCCATGGCTACACCTTC
TRBJ2-1,NA,few,TRBV29-1,CSVGSTSFEQFF,TGCAGCGTGGGCTCGACTAGTTTTGAGCAGTTCTTC
TRBJ2-5,TRBD2,NA,TRBV28,CASSPTSGGIQWTQYF,TGTGCCAGCAGTCCCACTAGCGGGGGCATTCAATGGACCCAGTACTTC
TRBJ1-5,NA,few,TRBV29-1,CSVTQGLSSNQPQHF,TGCAGCGTTACCCAGGGACTTTCAAGCAATCAGCCCCAGCATTTT
TRBJ2-2,NA,few,TRBV7-2,CASSFNGGAGLFF,TGTGCCAGCAGCTTTAACGGCGGGGCTGGGCTGTTTTTT
TRBJ1-1,TRBD1,few,TRBV10-3,CAAQGGDDTEAFF,TGTGCCGCACAGGGGGGCGATGACACTGAAGCTTTCTTT
TRBJ1-4,NA,NA,TRBV30,CAWSFKAGGEKLFF,TGTGCCTGGAGTTTCAAAGCGGGAGGTGAAAAACTGTTTTTT
TRBJ2-7,TRBD1,few,TRBV10-3,CATWDSTSSYEQYF,TGTGCCACCTGGGACAGTACGAGCTCCTACGAGCAGTACTTC
TRBJ1-1,TRBD1,few,TRBV7-6,CASSFPGGTEAFF,TGTGCCAGCAGCTTCCCAGGGGGCACTGAAGCTTTCTTT
TRBJ2-1,TRBD2,few,TRBV5-1,CASRPTSGGAGGEQFF,TGCGCCAGCAGACCAACTAGCGGGGGGGCTGGTGGTGAGCAGTTCTTC
TRBJ1-5,TRBD1,few,TRBV30,CAWRGDSSNQPQHF,TGTGCCTGGAGGGGGGACAGCAGCAATCAGCCCCAGCATTTT
TRBJ2-1,TRBD2,NA,TRBV5-1,CASSRGDWSYNEQFF,TGCGCCAGCAGCCGGGGGGATTGGTCCTACAATGAGCAGTTCTTC
TRBJ1-5,NA,NA,TRBV30,CAWSVGRNQPQHF,TGTGCCTGGAGTGTTGGGAGAAATCAGCCCCAGCATTTT